Below are 10 T cell receptor beta chains sequenced from a single sample in a study of T-cell memory formation after mild COVID-19. MiXCR, applied by TCRdb to the 5' RACE reads, yields one record per CDR3 protein. Of around 470,000 distinct CDR3 sequences in the sample, over 15% are singletons; the top ten hold approximately 8.4%. Sequencing was performed on PBMCs or a T cell subset sorted from them (not recorded which). The receptors were gathered from an adult woman who had mild COVID-19 (a few samples of this study predate the infection). Cell type and time point are not known.

J is TRBJ2-7 and V is TRBV3-1; 9 nucleotides line up with TRBD2. V gave up 4 bases and J gave up 6 bases; unmatched junction bases: 7. CDR3 length equals 14 residues. Germline loops: CDR1 LGHDT, CDR2 YNNKEL (reference sequence). CDR3 sequence reads: CASSPTGTSFEQYF. CDR3 nucleotides: TGTGCCAGCAGCCCAACCGGGACTAGCTTCGAGCAGTACTTC.

This clonotype has a handful of counts. V is TRBV6-6 and J is TRBJ2-7, with TRBD1 matching 9 bases. V trimming: 2 bases; J trimming: 4 bases; junction bases outside the gene matches: 3. Germline V gene data show CDR1 as MNHNY and CDR2 as SVGAGI (reference sequence). The CDR3 spans 14 residues. Here the CDR3 DNA reads TGTGCCAGCAGTTACCCCGGACAGGGGTACGAGCAGTACTTC. This encodes CASSYPGQGYEQYF.

The gene calls are TRBV25-1 and TRBJ2-7, with TRBD1 matching over 11 bases. The germline CDR1 and CDR2 sequences are MGHDK and SYGVNS. Unmatched junction bases numbered 7, after V lost 2 bases and J lost 4 bases. CDR3 size: 16 residues. The CDR3 DNA reads TGTGCCAGCAGTGAAATCGAGGGGACAGGGGGTTACGAGCAGTACTTC. Translated: CASSEIEGTGGYEQYF.

V usage is TRBV5-5 and J usage is TRBJ1-2, with a possible D match to TRBD1 (6 bases). Trimming took off 0 bases at V and 3 bases at J, with 12 bases between the two ends. The CDR3 has 15 amino acids. Germline V gene data show CDR1 as SGHKS and CDR2 as YYEKEE (reference sequence). CDR3 nucleotide sequence: TGTGCCAGCAGCTTGGTTGCGGCAGGGGACTATGGCTACACCTTC. This encodes CASSLVAAGDYGYTF.

The CDR3 DNA reads TGTGCCAGCAGCAAAACTCATCACACTGAAGCTTTCTTT. Translation: CASSKTHHTEAFF. The J gene is TRBJ1-1, the V gene TRBV21-1. TRBV21-1 is a recognized pseudogene. The CDR3 consists of 13 residues.

This clonotype has more than one count but fewer than ten. The V call is TRBV5-1, the J call TRBJ1-2, with TRBD1 as a possible D gene (5 bases). V lost 0 bases to trimming and J lost 4 bases, with 13 bases between them. Germline assignment: CDR1 SGHRS and CDR2 YFSETQ. The CDR3 consists of 15 residues. The chain's CDR3 is CASSLEVQGGYGYTF. For the CDR3, the DNA is TGCGCCAGCAGCTTGGAAGTGCAGGGCGGCTATGGCTACACCTTC.

The chain carries TRBV5-6 and TRBJ2-3; tentative D call: TRBD1 (6 bases). V lost 0 bases and J lost 3, with 11 bases in between. The germline V gene encodes CDR1 SGHDT and CDR2 YYEEEE. The CDR3 length is 15 residues. The CDR3: CASSLGLQGTDTQYF. In DNA, the CDR3 is TGTGCCAGCAGCTTGGGGCTGCAGGGGACAGATACGCAGTATTTT.

V and J are TRBV4-1 and TRBJ2-3; D remains unclear. Germline CDR1 MGHRA, CDR2 YSYEKL. CDR3 length equals 16 residues. Trimming removed 4 bases from V and 4 bases from J, with 18 bases in between. For the CDR3, the DNA is TGCGCCAGCAGCCCCCGGGCCAAGGACCCCTCAGATACGCAGTATTTT. Protein sequence: CASSPRAKDPSDTQYF.

CDR3 residues: CASSLTSQGEKLFF. In DNA form, the CDR3 reads TGTGCCAGCAGCTTAACATCTCAGGGGGAAAAACTGTTTTTT. The chain combines TRBV7-6 with TRBJ1-4; D possibly corresponds to TRBD1 (6 bases). V lost 2 bases, J lost 8 bases, and 12 bases lay in between. The CDR3 sequence is 14 residues long. CDR1 is SGHVS and CDR2 is FNYEAQ in the germline V gene.

The J gene is TRBJ1-1, the V gene TRBV20-1, with D possibly being TRBD1 (6 bases). Germline-derived CDR1 and CDR2 are DFQATT and SNEGSKA (reference sequence). V lost 6 bases to trimming and J lost 0 bases, with 14 bases between them. This CDR3 comprises 14 residues. The CDR3 spells CSARVGAMNTEAFF. CDR3 DNA: TGCAGTGCCCGTGTGGGGGCGATGAACACTGAAGCTTTCTTT.